The 8 T cell receptor beta chains presented below share a single source sample, sequenced in a study of T-cell memory formation after mild COVID-19. TCRdb reanalysed the 5' RACE reads using MiXCR and keeps one entry per CDR3 protein. The table lists about 350,000 distinct CDR3 sequences, approximately 22% of them singletons. Sequencing used PBMCs or a T cell subset sorted from them (not recorded which). The receptors here all came from a man aged 18-30 years who had mild COVID-19 (a few samples of this study predate the infection). Cell type and time point are not known.

The rearrangement links TRBV6-5 to TRBJ2-2; 9 nucleotides line up with TRBD2. The CDR3 extends over 15 amino acids. V gave up 6 bases and J gave up 8 bases; unmatched junction bases: 10. Germline assignment: CDR1 MNHEY and CDR2 SVGAGI. The CDR3 coding sequence is TGTGCCAGCAGCCCGAGGGCGGGGGGGCCTGGGGAGCTGTTTTTT. It codes for CASSPRAGGPGELFF.

This clonotype has only a few counts. The chain combines TRBV7-8 with TRBJ1-4; D perhaps matches TRBD1 (6 bases). In germline, CDR1 is SGHVS, CDR2 FQNEAQ. V was clipped by 3 bases and J by 4 bases, with 12 bases between them. The CDR3 sequence is 15 residues long. CDR3 loop: CASSLGANFNEKLFF. The CDR3 DNA reads TGTGCCAGCAGCTTGGGGGCTAACTTTAATGAAAAACTGTTTTTT.

This clonotype occurred a few times. This chain links TRBV4-1 with TRBJ1-2; 8 nucleotides match TRBD1. CDR1 MGHRA and CDR2 YSYEKL come from the germline V gene. With V trimmed by 5 bases and J by 2 bases, 7 bases remained unmatched. The CDR3 contains 15 residues. The CDR3 reads CASSGQGPLNYGYTF. In nucleotides, the CDR3 is TGCGCCAGCAGCGGACAGGGCCCCTTAAACTATGGCTACACCTTC.

The chain is built from TRBV5-1 and TRBJ2-5, with 9 positions matching TRBD1. The germline gives CDR1 SGHRS, CDR2 YFSETQ. Trimming cost V 2 bases and J 6 bases; bases outside gene matches: 2. The CDR3 is made up of 13 amino acids. CDR3 protein: CASSLQGAQTQYF. As DNA, the CDR3 is TGCGCCAGCAGCTTACAGGGGGCACAGACCCAGTACTTC.

This clonotype was seen a handful of times. The chain joins TRBV2 to TRBJ2-2; 8 nucleotides agree with TRBD1. The CDR3 totals 14 residues. Germline-derived CDR1 and CDR2 are SNHLY and FYNNEI. The V gene end was trimmed by 6 bases and the J gene end by 7 bases; junction bases not matched to a gene: 7. CDR3 sequence (DNA): TGTGCCAGCAGATCCCAGGGGGCCAACGGGGAGCTGTTTTTT. It encodes CASRSQGANGELFF.

The V gene is TRBV11-2, the J gene TRBJ2-2; D gene ambiguous. This CDR3 has 11 residues. The V end lost 10 bases, the J end lost 6 bases, and 9 bases lay between the germline ends. From germline, CDR1 is SGHAT and CDR2 FQNNGV. CDR3 nucleotides: TGTGCCAATAGAATCGCCGGGGAGCTGTTTTTT. Protein sequence: CANRIAGELFF. Filled out from reference TRBV11-2 and TRBJ2-2, the complete variable domain reads EAGVAQSPRYKIIEKRQSVAFWCNPISGHATLYWYQQILGQGPKLLIQFQNNGVVDDSQLPKDRFSAERLKGVDSTLKIQPAKLEDSAVYLCANRIAGELFFGEGSRLTVL.

With respect to this clonotype: An end of the junction does not agree with germline; a read error may underlie this. CDR3 DNA sequence: TGTGCAAGCAGCCAACGGTCGGAGCAGTACTTC. It is translated as CASSQRSEQYF. V and J are TRBV3-1 and TRBJ2-7; D gene ambiguous. The CDR3 length is 11 residues. The germline V gene has CDR1 LGHDT and CDR2 YNNKEL (reference sequence).

V gene TRBV12-3 or TRBV12-4 combines with J gene TRBJ1-2, with D hard to call. There are 12 residues in the CDR3. Trimming shortened V by 6 bases and J by 6 bases, and 11 bases separated the two germline ends. The CDR3 DNA is TGTGCCAGCAGGTCGCCACGCCATGGCTACACCTTC. It encodes CASRSPRHGYTF.